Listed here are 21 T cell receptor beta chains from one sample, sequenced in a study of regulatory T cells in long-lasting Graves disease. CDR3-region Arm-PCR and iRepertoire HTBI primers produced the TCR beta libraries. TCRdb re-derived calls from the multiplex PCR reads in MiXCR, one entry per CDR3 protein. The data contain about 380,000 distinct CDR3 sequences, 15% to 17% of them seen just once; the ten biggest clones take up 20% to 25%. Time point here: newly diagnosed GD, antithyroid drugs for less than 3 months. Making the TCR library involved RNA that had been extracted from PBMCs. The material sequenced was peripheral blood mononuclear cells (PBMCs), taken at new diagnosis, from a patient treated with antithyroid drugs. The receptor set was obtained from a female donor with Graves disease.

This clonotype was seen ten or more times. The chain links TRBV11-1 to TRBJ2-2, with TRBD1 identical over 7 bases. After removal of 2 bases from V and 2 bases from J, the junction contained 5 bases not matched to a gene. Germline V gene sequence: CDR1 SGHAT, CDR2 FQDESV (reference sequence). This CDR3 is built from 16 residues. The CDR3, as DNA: TGTGCCAGCAGCTTAAGACAGGGCTATAACACCGGGGAGCTGTTTTTT. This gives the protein CASSLRQGYNTGELFF.

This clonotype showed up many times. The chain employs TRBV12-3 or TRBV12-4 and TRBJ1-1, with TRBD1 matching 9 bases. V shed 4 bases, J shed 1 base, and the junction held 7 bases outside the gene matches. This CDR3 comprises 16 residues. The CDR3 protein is CASSYPSGQGNTEAFF. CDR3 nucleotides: TGTGCCAGCAGTTACCCATCGGGACAGGGGAACACTGAAGCTTTCTTT.

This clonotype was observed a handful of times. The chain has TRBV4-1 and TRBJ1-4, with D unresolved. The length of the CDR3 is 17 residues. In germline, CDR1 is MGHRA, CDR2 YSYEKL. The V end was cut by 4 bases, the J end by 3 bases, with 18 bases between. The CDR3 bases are TGCGCCAGCAGCCCTGGGCGATTAGGGATATCTAATGAAAAACTGTTTTTT. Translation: CASSPGRLGISNEKLFF.

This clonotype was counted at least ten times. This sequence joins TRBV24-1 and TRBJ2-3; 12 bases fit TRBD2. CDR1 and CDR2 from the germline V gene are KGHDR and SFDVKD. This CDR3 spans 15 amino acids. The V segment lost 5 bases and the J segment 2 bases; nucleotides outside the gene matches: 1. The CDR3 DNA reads TGTGCCACCAGTGGACTAGCGGGAGTCACAGATACGCAGTATTTT. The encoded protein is CATSGLAGVTDTQYF.

The CDR3 nucleotides read TGTGCCAGCAGTTACGGACCAACCAACTATGGCTACACCTTC. This gives the protein CASSYGPTNYGYTF. The gene calls are TRBV6-5 and TRBJ1-2, with unresolved D. Germline V gives CDR1 MNHEY, CDR2 SVGAGI. V shed 2 bases and J shed 2 bases, with 9 bases lying between them. The CDR3 is made up of 14 amino acids.

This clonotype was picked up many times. In nucleotides, the CDR3 is TGTGCCAGCAGTTATACAGGGGGAATGAACACTGAAGCTTTCTTT. Encoded protein: CASSYTGGMNTEAFF. The chain recombines TRBV12-3 or TRBV12-4 with TRBJ1-1; 8 positions agree with TRBD1. This CDR3 region has 15 residues. V shed 4 bases, J shed 0 bases, and the junction held 4 bases outside the gene matches.

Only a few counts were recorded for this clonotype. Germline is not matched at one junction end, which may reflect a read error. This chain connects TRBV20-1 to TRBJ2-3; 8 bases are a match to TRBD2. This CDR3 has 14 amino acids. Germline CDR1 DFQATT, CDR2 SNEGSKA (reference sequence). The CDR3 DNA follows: TGCGGTGCTAGAGAAGCGGGAGCCACAGATACGCAGTATTTT. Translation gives CGAREAGATDTQYF.

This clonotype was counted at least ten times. CDR3 nucleotides: TGTGCCAGCAGTCCCGGGCCCCAGGGGCTCGAGCAGTACTTC. This encodes CASSPGPQGLEQYF. This rearrangement joins TRBV6-1 to TRBJ2-7, with D possibly TRBD1 on 6 matching bases. From germline, CDR1 is MNHNS and CDR2 SASEGT. This CDR3 region has 14 residues. The germline V and J ends were trimmed by 5 bases and 6 bases, with 17 bases remaining between them.

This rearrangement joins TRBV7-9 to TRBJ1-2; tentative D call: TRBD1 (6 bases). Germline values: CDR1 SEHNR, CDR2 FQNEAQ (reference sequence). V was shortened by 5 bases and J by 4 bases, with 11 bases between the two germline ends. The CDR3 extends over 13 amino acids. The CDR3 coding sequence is TGTGCCAGCAGCCAAGGGGGGGGCTATGGCTACACCTTC. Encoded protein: CASSQGGGYGYTF.

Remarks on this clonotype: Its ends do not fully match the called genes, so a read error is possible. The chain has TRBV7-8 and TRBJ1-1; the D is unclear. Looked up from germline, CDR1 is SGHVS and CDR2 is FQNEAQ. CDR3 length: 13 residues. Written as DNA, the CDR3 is TGTGCCAGCAGCTTAGGTCGGAACGCTGAAGCTTTCTTT. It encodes CASSLGRNAEAFF.

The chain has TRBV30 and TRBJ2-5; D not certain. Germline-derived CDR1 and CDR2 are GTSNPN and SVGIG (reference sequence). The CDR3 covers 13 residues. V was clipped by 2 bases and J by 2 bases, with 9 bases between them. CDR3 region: CAWSLWGQETQYF. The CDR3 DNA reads TGTGCCTGGAGTCTTTGGGGACAAGAGACCCAGTACTTC.

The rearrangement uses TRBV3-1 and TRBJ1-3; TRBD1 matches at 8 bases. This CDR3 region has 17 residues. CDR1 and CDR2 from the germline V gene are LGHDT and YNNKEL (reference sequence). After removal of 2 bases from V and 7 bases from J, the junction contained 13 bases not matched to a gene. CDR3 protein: CASSQRWTGSSGNTIYF. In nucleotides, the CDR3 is TGTGCCAGCAGCCAACGTTGGACAGGGTCAAGCGGGAACACCATATATTTT.

The CDR3 coding sequence is TGCGCCAGCAGCCACCTACAGGGGGCAACGGAGACCCAGTACTTC. Encoded protein: CASSHLQGATETQYF. The chain links TRBV5-1 to TRBJ2-5; 9 positions agree with TRBD1. The CDR3 extends over 15 amino acids. Germline CDR1 is SGHRS and CDR2 is YFSETQ. V was clipped by 4 bases and J by 5 bases; unmatched bases: 9.

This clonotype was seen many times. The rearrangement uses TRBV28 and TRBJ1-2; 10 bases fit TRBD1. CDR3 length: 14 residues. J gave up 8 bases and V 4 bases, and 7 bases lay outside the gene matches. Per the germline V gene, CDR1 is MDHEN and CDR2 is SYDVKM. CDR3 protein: CASSSDRGFLGYTF. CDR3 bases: TGTGCCAGCAGTTCGGACAGGGGGTTTTTAGGCTACACCTTC.

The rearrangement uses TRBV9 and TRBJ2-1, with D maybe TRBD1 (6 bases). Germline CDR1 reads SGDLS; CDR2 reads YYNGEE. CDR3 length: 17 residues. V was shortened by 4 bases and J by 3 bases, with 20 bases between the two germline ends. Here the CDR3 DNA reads TGTGCCAGCAGCCCCCCCTTGGACAGACCCCTCTACAATGAGCAGTTCTTC. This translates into CASSPPLDRPLYNEQFF.

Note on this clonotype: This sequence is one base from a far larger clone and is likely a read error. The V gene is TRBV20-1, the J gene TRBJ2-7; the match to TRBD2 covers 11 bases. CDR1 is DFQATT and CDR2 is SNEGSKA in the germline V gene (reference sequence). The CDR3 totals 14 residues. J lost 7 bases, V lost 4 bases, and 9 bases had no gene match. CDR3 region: CSATTSGIGGEQYF. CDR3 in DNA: TGCAGTGCTACGACTAGCGGGATCGGGGGTGAGCAGTACTTC.

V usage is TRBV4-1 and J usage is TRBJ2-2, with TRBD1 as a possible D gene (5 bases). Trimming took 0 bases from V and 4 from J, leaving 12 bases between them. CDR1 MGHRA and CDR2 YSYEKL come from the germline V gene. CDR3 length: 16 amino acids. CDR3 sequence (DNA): TGCGCCAGCAGCCAAGAAGGGGCAGGGCGCACCGGGGAGCTGTTTTTT. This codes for CASSQEGAGRTGELFF.

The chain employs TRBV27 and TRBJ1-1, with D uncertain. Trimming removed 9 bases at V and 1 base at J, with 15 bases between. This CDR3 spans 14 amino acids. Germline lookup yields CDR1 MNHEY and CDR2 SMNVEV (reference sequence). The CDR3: CARGPSTENTEAFF. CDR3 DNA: TGTGCCAGGGGCCCCTCGACGGAGAACACTGAAGCTTTCTTT.

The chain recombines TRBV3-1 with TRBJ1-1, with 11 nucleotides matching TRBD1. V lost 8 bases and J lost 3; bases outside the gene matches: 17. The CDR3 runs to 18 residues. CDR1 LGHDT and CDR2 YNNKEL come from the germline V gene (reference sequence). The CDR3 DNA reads TGTGCCAGCCGTCCCGGGACAGGGGGTGGGGGAGGTTACACTGAAGCTTTCTTT. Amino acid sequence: CASRPGTGGGGGYTEAFF.

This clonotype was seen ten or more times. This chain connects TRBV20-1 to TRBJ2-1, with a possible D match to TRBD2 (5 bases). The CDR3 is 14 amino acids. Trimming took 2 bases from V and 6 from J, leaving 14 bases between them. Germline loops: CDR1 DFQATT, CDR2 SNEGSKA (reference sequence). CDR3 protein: CSARSRDSFNEQFF. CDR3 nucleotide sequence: TGCAGTGCTAGAAGCCGGGATTCTTTCAATGAGCAGTTCTTC.

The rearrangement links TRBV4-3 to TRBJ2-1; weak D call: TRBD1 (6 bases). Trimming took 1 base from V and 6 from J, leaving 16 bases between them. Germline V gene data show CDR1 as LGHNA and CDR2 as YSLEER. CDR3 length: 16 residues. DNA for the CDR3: TGCGCCAGCAGCCAAGTAGGGCAGGGGCCGCTCAATGAGCAGTTCTTC. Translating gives CASSQVGQGPLNEQFF.